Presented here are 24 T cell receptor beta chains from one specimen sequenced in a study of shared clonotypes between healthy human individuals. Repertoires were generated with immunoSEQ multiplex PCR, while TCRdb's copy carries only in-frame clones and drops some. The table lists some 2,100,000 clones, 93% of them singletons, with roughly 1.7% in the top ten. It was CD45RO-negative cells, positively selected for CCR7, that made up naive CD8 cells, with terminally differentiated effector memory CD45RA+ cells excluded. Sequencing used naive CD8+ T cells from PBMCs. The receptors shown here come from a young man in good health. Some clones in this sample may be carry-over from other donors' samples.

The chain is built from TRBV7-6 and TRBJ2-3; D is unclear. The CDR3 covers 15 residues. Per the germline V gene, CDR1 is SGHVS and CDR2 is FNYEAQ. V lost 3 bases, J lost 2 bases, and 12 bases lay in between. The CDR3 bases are TGTGCCAGCAGCTTTACGGTGGGCCCCACAGATACGCAGTATTTT. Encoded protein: CASSFTVGPTDTQYF.

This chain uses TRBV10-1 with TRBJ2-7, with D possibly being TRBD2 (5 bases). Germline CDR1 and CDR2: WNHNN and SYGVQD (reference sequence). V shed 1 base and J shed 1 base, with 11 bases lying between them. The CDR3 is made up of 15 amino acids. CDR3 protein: CASSEYVGRSYEQYF. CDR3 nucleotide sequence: TGCGCCAGCAGTGAGTACGTGGGGAGATCCTACGAGCAGTACTTC.

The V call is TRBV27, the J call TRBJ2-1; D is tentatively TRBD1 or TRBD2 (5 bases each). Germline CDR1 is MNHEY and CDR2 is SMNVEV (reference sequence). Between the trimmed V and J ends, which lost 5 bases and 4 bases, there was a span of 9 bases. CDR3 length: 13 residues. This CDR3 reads CASSTGTYNEQFF. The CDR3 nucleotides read TGTGCCAGCAGTACCGGGACGTACAATGAGCAGTTCTTC.

CDR3 nucleotide sequence: TGTGCCAGCAGTTACTACCGGGGCCCTCAAGGCGGGGAGCTGTTTTTT. This translates into CASSYYRGPQGGELFF. This rearrangement joins TRBV6-5 to TRBJ2-2; either TRBD1 or TRBD2 may fit D (5 bases each). Germline CDR1 MNHEY, CDR2 SVGAGI. The CDR3 is made up of 16 amino acids. The V end was cut by 1 base, the J end by 7 bases, with 16 bases between.

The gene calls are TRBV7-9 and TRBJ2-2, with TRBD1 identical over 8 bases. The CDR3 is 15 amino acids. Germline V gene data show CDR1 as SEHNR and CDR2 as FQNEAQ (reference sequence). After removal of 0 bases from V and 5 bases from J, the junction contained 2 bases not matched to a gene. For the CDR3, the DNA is TGTGCCAGCAGCTTAGCCGGACAGGGAACCGGGGAGCTGTTTTTT. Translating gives CASSLAGQGTGELFF.

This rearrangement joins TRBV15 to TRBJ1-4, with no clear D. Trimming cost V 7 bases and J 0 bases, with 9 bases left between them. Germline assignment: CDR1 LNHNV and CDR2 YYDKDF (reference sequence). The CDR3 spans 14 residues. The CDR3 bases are TGTGCCACCACTGCGAGGGCAACTAATGAAAAACTGTTTTTT. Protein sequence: CATTARATNEKLFF. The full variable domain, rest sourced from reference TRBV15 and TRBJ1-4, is DAMVIQNPRYQVTQFGKPVTLSCSQTLNHNVMYWYQQKSSQAPKLLFHYYDKDFNNEADTPDNFQSRRPNTSFCFLDIRSPGLGDTAMYLCATTARATNEKLFFGSGTQLSVL.

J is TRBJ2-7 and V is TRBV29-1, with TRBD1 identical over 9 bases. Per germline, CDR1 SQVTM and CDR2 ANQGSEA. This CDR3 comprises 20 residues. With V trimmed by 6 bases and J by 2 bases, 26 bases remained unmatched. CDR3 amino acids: CSVSTSRDRDGAPKPYEQYF. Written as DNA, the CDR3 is TGCAGCGTCTCAACGTCCCGGGACAGGGACGGGGCCCCCAAGCCCTACGAGCAGTACTTC.

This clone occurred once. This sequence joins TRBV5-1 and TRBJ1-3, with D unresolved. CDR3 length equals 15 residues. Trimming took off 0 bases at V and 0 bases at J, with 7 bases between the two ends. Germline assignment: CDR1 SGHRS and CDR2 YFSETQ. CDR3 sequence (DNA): TGCGCCAGCAGCTTGGCAGGTCCCTCTGGAAACACCATATATTTT. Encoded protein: CASSLAGPSGNTIYF.

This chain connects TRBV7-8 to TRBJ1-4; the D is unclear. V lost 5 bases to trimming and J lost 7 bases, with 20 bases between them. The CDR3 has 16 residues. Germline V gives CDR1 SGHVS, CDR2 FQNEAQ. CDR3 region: CASSPFPRMGGEKLFF. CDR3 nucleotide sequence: TGTGCCAGCAGCCCCTTCCCCAGAATGGGAGGTGAAAAACTGTTTTTT.

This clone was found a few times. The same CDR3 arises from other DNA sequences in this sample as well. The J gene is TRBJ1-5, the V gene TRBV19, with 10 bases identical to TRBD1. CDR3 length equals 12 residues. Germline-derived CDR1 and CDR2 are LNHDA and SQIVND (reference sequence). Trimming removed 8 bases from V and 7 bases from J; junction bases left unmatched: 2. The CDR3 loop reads CASRTGGQPQHF. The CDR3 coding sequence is TGTGCCAGTCGGACAGGGGGGCAGCCCCAGCATTTT.

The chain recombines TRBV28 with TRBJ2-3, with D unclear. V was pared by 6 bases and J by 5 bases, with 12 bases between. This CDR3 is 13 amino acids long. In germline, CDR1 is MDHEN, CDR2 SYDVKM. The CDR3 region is CASSLIPEDTQYF. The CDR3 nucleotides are TGTGCCAGCAGCCTTATTCCGGAAGATACGCAGTATTTT.

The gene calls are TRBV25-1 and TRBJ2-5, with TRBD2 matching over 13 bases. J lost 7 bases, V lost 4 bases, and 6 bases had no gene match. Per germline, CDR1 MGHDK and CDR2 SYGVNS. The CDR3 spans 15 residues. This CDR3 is CASSGGLAGLGTQYF. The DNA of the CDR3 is TGTGCCAGCAGTGGGGGACTAGCGGGGCTTGGGACCCAGTACTTC.

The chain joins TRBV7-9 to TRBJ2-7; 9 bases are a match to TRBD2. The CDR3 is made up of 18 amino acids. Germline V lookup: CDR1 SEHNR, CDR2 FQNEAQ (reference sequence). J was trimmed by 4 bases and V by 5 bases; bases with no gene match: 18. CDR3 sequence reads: CASSPTQGREGRRYEQYF. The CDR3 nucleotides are TGTGCCAGCAGCCCCACCCAGGGGCGGGAGGGTAGGCGGTACGAGCAGTACTTC. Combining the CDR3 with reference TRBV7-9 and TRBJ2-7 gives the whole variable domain DTGVSQNPRHKITKRGQNVTFRCDPISEHNRLYWYRQTLGQGPEFLTYFQNEAQLEKSRLLSDRFSAERPKGSFSTLEIQRTEQGDSAMYLCASSPTQGREGRRYEQYFGPGTRLTVT.

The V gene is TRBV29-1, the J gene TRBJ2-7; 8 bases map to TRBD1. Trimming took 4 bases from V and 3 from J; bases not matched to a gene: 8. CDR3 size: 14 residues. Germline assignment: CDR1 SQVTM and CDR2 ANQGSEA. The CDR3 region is CSVVGQGVSYEQYF. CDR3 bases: TGCAGCGTTGTTGGACAGGGAGTTAGCTACGAGCAGTACTTC.

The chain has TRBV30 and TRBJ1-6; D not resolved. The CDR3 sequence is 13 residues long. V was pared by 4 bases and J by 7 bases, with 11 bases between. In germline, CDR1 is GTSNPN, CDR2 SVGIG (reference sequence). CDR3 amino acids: CAWKSGYNSPLHF. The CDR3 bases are TGTGCCTGGAAATCAGGATACAATTCACCCCTCCACTTT.

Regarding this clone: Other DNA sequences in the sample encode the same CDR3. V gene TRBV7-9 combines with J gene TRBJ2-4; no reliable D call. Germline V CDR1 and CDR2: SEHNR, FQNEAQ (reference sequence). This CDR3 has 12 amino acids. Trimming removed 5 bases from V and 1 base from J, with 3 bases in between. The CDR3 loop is CASSLAKNIQYF. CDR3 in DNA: TGTGCCAGCAGCCTCGCCAAAAACATTCAGTACTTC.

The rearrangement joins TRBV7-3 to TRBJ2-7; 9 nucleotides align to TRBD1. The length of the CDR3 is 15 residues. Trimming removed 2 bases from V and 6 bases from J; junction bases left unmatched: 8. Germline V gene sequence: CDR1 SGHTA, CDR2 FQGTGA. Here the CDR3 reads CASSLLEGQGSEQYF. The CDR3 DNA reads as TGTGCCAGCAGCTTATTGGAGGGACAGGGAAGCGAGCAGTACTTC.

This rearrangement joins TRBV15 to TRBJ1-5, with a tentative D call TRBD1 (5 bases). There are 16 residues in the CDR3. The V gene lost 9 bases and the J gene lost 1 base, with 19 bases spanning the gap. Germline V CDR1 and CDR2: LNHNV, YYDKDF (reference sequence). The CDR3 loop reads CATGGGGPGSNQPQHF. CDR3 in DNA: TGTGCCACGGGTGGGGGAGGCCCCGGGAGCAATCAGCCCCAGCATTTT.

CDR3 DNA sequence: TGTGCCATCAGTGACCCAGAATATGAGACTAGCTCCTACGAGCAGTACTTC. Translated: CAISDPEYETSSYEQYF. This sequence joins TRBV10-3 and TRBJ2-7; perhaps TRBD2 as D (6 bases). Between the trimmed V and J ends, which lost 3 bases and 0 bases, there was a span of 18 bases. The germline CDR1 and CDR2 sequences are ENHRY and SYGVKD. The CDR3 spans 17 residues.

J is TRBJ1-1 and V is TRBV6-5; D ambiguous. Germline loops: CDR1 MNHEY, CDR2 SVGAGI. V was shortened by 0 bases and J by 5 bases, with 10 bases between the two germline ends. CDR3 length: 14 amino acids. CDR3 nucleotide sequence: TGTGCCAGCAGTTACTCGGCAGTTGGAACTGAAGCTTTCTTT. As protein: CASSYSAVGTEAFF.

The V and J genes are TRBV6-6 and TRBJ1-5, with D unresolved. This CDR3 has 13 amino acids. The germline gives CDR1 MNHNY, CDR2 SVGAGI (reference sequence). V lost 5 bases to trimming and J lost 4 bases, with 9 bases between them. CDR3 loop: CASSPQENQPQHF. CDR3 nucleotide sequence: TGTGCCAGCAGTCCCCAGGAAAATCAGCCCCAGCATTTT.

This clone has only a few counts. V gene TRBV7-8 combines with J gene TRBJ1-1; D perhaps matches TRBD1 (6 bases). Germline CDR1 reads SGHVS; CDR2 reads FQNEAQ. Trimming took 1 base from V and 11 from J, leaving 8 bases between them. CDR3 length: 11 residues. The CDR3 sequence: CASSLGQEAFF. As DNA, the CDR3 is TGTGCCAGCAGCTTAGGACAGGAGGCTTTCTTT.

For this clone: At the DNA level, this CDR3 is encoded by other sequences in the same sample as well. The CDR3 nucleotides read TGCAGCGTGGCAGGGGGCAACACTGAAGCTTTCTTT. Its translation is CSVAGGNTEAFF. The J gene is TRBJ1-1, the V gene TRBV29-1, with 8 positions matching TRBD1. The CDR3 runs to 12 residues. J lost 2 bases, V lost 6 bases, and 2 bases had no gene match. The germline V gene has CDR1 SQVTM and CDR2 ANQGSEA. Full variable domain (missing parts from reference TRBV29-1 and TRBJ1-1): SAVISQKPSRDICQRGTSLTIQCQVDSQVTMMFWYRQQPGQSLTLIATANQGSEATYESGFVIDKFPISRPNLTFSTLTVSNMSPEDSSIYLCSVAGGNTEAFFGQGTRLTVV.

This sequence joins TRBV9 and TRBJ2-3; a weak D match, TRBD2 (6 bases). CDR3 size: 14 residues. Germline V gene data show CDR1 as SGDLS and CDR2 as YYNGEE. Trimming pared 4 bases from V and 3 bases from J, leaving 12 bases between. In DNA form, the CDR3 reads TGTGCCAGCAGCCCCTGGGACTTTACAGATACGCAGTATTTT. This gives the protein CASSPWDFTDTQYF.